A single count supports the clone carrying this T cell receptor beta chain. These data originate in a study of blood T cell repertoires in COVID-19. Study-level information: Both acute and convalescent COVID-19 samples were obtained from the United States, Italy and Spain. T cells, B-cell-depleted T cells, or PBMCs supplied cDNA or gDNA.

Per the study methods: From reference gene primer amplification, estimates of nucleated cell counts were derived. Produced via immunoSEQ multiplex PCR; TCRdb's table is partial and in-frame only. Clone size and V and J calls were adopted from that table, with D and trimming inferred from the DNA. The sample includes around 130,000 clones, around 89% seen only once; the top ten take roughly 18%. Germline CDR1 reads ENHRY; CDR2 reads SYGVKD. J gave up 5 bases and V 0 bases, and 11 bases lay outside the gene matches. The CDR3 is 18 residues long. The sample taken for sequencing was peripheral blood. The TCR comes from a man between 45 and 60 years old with active or convalescent COVID-19. The genes are TRBV10-3 and TRBJ2-5; 11 positions agree with TRBD2. Here the CDR3 DNA reads TGTGCCATCAGTGAGTCGCTAGCGGGGGGACTCAGCGGGGAGACCCAGTACTTC. This gives the protein CAISESLAGGLSGETQYF.